A single sample is the source of the 2 T cell receptor beta chains below, sequenced in a study of identical twins. MiXCR, applied by TCRdb to the 5' RACE reads, yields one record per CDR3 protein. The sample shows around 370,000 distinct CDR3 sequences, approximately 9.1% of them seen only once. Source material: naive T cells sorted from blood. The receptors come from a woman aged 45 to 65 in good health.

This clonotype was seen at least ten times. The chain carries TRBV5-1 and TRBJ1-2, with TRBD1 matching 7 bases. The CDR3 length is 15 residues. Germline V lookup: CDR1 SGHRS, CDR2 YFSETQ. V was pared by 0 bases and J by 5 bases, with 7 bases of the junction left unmatched. Here the CDR3 reads CASSLDVQGGYGYTF. In DNA form, the CDR3 reads TGCGCCAGCAGCTTGGACGTTCAGGGGGGTTATGGCTACACCTTC.

This clonotype was picked up a small number of times. The V gene is TRBV12-3 or TRBV12-4, the J gene TRBJ1-3; 7 bases are shared with TRBD1. Trimming removed 6 bases from V and 7 bases from J; junction bases left unmatched: 9. This CDR3 is 14 amino acids long. CDR3 in DNA: TGTGCCAGCAGGCCCCGGGACAGACGGAACACCATATATTTT. Translating it yields CASRPRDRRNTIYF.